The 10 T cell receptor beta chains presented below share a single source sample, sequenced in a study of blood T cell repertoires in COVID-19. Assay: immunoSEQ multiplex PCR; the TCRdb copy retains only in-frame clones and omits some. The data hold over 100,000 clones, with roughly 87% observed a single time. The sequenced sample was peripheral blood. The receptors come from a woman aged 45-65 years with COVID-19, enrolled during active disease.

This clone was detected only once. The rearrangement uses TRBV6-4 and TRBJ1-5, with D perhaps matching TRBD1 (6 bases). The V and J ends lost 6 bases and 0 bases respectively, with 12 bases between them. Per the germline V gene, CDR1 is MRHNA and CDR2 is SNTAGT. This CDR3 region has 15 residues. The CDR3: CASREQGNSNQPQHF. In DNA, the CDR3 is TGTGCCAGCAGGGAACAGGGAAATAGCAATCAGCCCCAGCATTTT.

The rearrangement joins TRBV11-2 to TRBJ1-3; 7 positions match TRBD1. The V segment lost 0 bases and the J segment 4 bases; nucleotides outside the gene matches: 3. The V gene's germline CDR1 is SGHAT and CDR2 FQNNGV. The CDR3 length is 15 residues. The CDR3 spells CASSLEGGLGNTIYF. The CDR3 DNA follows: TGTGCCAGCAGCTTAGAAGGGGGCTTGGGAAACACCATATATTTT.

The chain uses TRBV5-1 and TRBJ2-7; 7 nucleotides agree with TRBD1. The CDR3 covers 16 residues. Germline values: CDR1 SGHRS, CDR2 YFSETQ. V lost 0 bases to trimming and J lost 3 bases; unmatched junction nucleotides: 9. The DNA of the CDR3 is TGCGCCAGCAGCTTGGGCGGACAGGTGCAGCTCTACGAGCAGTACTTC. Protein product: CASSLGGQVQLYEQYF.

A single count supports this clone. The rearrangement links TRBV6-5 to TRBJ1-1, with 8 bases that match TRBD1. The CDR3 has 14 amino acids. V lost 5 bases and J lost 0; bases outside the gene matches: 2. CDR1 is MNHEY and CDR2 is SVGAGI in the germline V gene. The CDR3 sequence: CASSRTGMNTEAFF. CDR3 nucleotides: TGTGCCAGCAGTCGGACAGGGATGAACACTGAAGCTTTCTTT.

The rearrangement uses TRBV11-3 and TRBJ2-1; the D gene is possibly TRBD1 (6 bases). The CDR3 spans 15 residues. V was pared by 1 base and J by 4 bases, with 11 bases between. CDR1 and CDR2 from the germline V gene are SGHNT and YENEEA. The CDR3 spells CASSLVRGSYNEQFF. CDR3 DNA: TGTGCCAGCAGCTTAGTCAGGGGATCATACAATGAGCAGTTCTTC.

This clone was picked up many times. The chain joins TRBV3-1 (or the pseudogene TRBV3-2) to TRBJ2-2, with TRBD2 matching 7 bases. Looked up from germline, CDR1 is LGHDT and CDR2 is YNNKEL (reference sequence). The CDR3 runs to 15 residues. V gave up 6 bases and J gave up 4 bases; unmatched junction bases: 8. The CDR3 here is CASRLKGLSTGELFF. CDR3 nucleotides: TGTGCCAGCAGACTGAAGGGACTATCCACCGGGGAGCTGTTTTTT.

The chain carries TRBV11-2 and TRBJ1-5, with D uncertain. V lost 5 bases to trimming and J lost 0 bases, with 11 bases between them. Germline V gene lookup returns CDR1 SGHAT and CDR2 FQNNGV. This CDR3 contains 15 residues. DNA for the CDR3: TGTGCCAGCAGCGGGGAGGGCGATAGCAATCAGCCCCAGCATTTT. Amino acids: CASSGEGDSNQPQHF.

This clone was recorded a few times. V is TRBV10-3 and J is TRBJ1-2; 9 nucleotides agree with TRBD1. The CDR3 sequence is 14 residues long. In germline, CDR1 is ENHRY, CDR2 SYGVKD. The V segment lost 6 bases and the J segment 7 bases; nucleotides outside the gene matches: 9. The DNA of the CDR3 is TGTGCCATCAGCGACCGGACAGGGGATGGTGGCTACACCTTC. Translation gives CAISDRTGDGGYTF.

J is TRBJ2-7 and V is TRBV6-2 or TRBV6-3; 9 bases are shared with TRBD1. CDR1 MNHEY and CDR2 SVGEGT come from the germline V gene. After removal of 5 bases from V and 3 bases from J, the junction contained 8 bases not matched to a gene. CDR3 length: 15 amino acids. This CDR3 is CASSPLGTGNYEQYF. Written as DNA, the CDR3 is TGTGCCAGCAGTCCCCTGGGGACAGGGAACTACGAGCAGTACTTC.

The chain is built from TRBV4-1 and TRBJ2-1; 8 bases line up with TRBD2. The V segment lost 0 bases and the J segment 5 bases; nucleotides outside the gene matches: 6. Germline loops: CDR1 MGHRA, CDR2 YSYEKL. The CDR3 is made up of 16 amino acids. The CDR3 DNA follows: TGCGCCAGCAGCCAAGAATTCGCGGGGGGTAACAATGAGCAGTTCTTC. Its translation: CASSQEFAGGNNEQFF.